This T cell receptor beta chain was captured in a study of tumor-infiltrating lymphocytes in primary liver carcinoma (TCRdb year 2017). For context, the study as a whole: Between late 2015 and March 2016, five patients in China with histopathologically diagnosed primary liver carcinoma had surgical resection. The five patients had tumors staged T1-T3 N0M0, with maximum diameters ranging from about 4.2 to 11 cm. A total of 35 specimens from 5 patients underwent TCRbeta repertoire sequencing, comprising 25 tumor regions, 5 adjacent noncancerous liver tissues and 5 peripheral blood samples. Each sample produced about 3.5 to 7.13 million productive TCRbeta reads, and read depth showed no significant difference between tissue types. The study combined TCRbeta repertoire sequencing, expression microarrays and whole-exome sequencing across five regions of each liver tumor, with adjacent normal tissue and blood. Hepatocellular carcinoma (four) or combined HCC and intrahepatic cholangiocarcinoma (one) was present in the five patients, who were three men and two women aged 30 to 69 years. High reproducibility was observed for the technical replicate repertoires, with mean shared-clone rates approximately 0.9 and correlation coefficients above 0.95.

What the authors observed across the whole study: Compared with blood, tumors had a significantly larger share of the repertoire taken up by the top 250 clones (p = 0.039). Because only the TCR beta chain was sequenced and unpaired alpha chains were not captured, true repertoire diversity is likely underestimated. Bulk unsorted samples precluded comparing CD4+ and CD8+ T cell repertoires. Consistent with antigen-driven expansion, pairs of tumor regions showed higher repertoire overlap (mean roughly 36%) than either tumor-adjacent pairs (around 17%) or tumor-blood pairs (roughly 15%). With just four to six patients in the study, the authors point out that the findings should be validated in a larger study.

Inclusive of the bounding cysteine and phenylalanine, the CDR3 is 12 residues long. Of all the DNA, just the CDR3 is kept, 36 bases in frame from base 1. From a lookup of the germline V gene (reference sequence), CDR1 and CDR2 are SEHNR and FQNEAQ. The V and J ends are trimmed by 5 bases and 5 bases, leaving 7 bases between them. Blood RNA was extracted from unsorted whole blood with TRIzol reagent; germline DNA came from the DNeasy Blood & Tissue kit. At the time of sampling, the patients were treatment-naive and had chronic HBV infection. Before surgery, approximately 3.6 milliliters of peripheral blood were drawn into K2EDTA tubes. Using a constant-region primer and ProtoScript II reverse transcriptase, TCRbeta-specific cDNA was reverse-transcribed from about 0.45 ug total RNA. Three nested multiplex PCR rounds, following a slightly modified ARM-PCR procedure, were used to build the TCRbeta libraries. Each of the first two PCR rounds ran for around 10 cycles using multiplex TRBV1-TRBV30 forward primers together with a Cbeta reverse primer. Sample barcodes and Illumina adapters were added in a final 25-cycle PCR with Deep VentR polymerase. Before sequencing, amplicons of 200-500 bp were purified from gel using a QIAquick gel extraction kit. An Illumina HiSeq 2500 was used to sequence the TCRbeta amplicons, generating 250-bp paired-end reads. From the authors' description of their analysis: Quality trimming of reads was performed with Trimmomatic v0.33, and paired reads were merged with FLASH v1.2.11 so that full CDR3 sequences could be recovered. V, D and J germline segments were assigned to the rearranged TCRbeta sequences by MiGEC v1.2.1b. Clonotype statistics and Shannon-Wiener diversity indices were computed with VDJtools v1.0.0. To cut down on sampling bias, every analysis after diversity analysis relied on just the 250 most abundant clonotypes from each sample. In TCRdb, the public reads were trimmed at Q25 with fastp and aligned with MiXCR, with productive beta chains retained. Records with the same CDR3 protein are collapsed into one entry carrying the most frequent genes and DNA. TCRdb assigned the V and J calls; the authors' analysis was not used. The sample includes some 200,000 distinct CDR3 sequences, with 65% observed a single time. The ten largest clones add up to roughly 6.8% of the sample.

This clonotype was observed a handful of times. The target of this receptor is not known. Base quality data are lacking; no much larger clone is found one base away. The chain couples TRBV7-9 to TRBJ2-1, with the D gene call left open. This clonotype originated in an older woman with primary liver carcinoma and hepatitis B virus infection. Sequencing was performed on peripheral blood. Here the CDR3 is given as CASSPLHNEQFF. In nucleotide form, the sequence is TGTGCCAGCAGCCCCCTGCACAATGAGCAGTTCTTC.